One and the same sample provided the 30 T cell receptor beta chains below, sequenced in a study of cytomegalovirus exposure and HLA in healthy donors. Clones were sequenced by immunoSEQ multiplex PCR, and TCRdb holds only the in-frame ones, with some missing. This table has roughly 300,000 clones, about nine tenths appearing once. Sample: PBMCs. The receptors stem from a woman in her twenties or thirties in good health and CMV-seropositive.

This chain uses TRBV29-1 with TRBJ2-1, with 14 bases fitting TRBD2. The V gene's germline CDR1 is SQVTM and CDR2 ANQGSEA. The trim removed 7 bases at V and 4 bases at J, leaving 9 bases unmatched. The CDR3 has 16 amino acids. The CDR3 nucleotides are TGCAGCGCGGGCGGGACTAGCGGGGGACAGTACAATGAGCAGTTCTTC. It specifies CSAGGTSGGQYNEQFF.

The chain is built from TRBV6-5 and TRBJ1-2, with D possibly matching TRBD1 (6 bases). Trimming removed 4 bases at V and 8 bases at J, with 20 bases between. The CDR3 totals 15 residues. Germline values: CDR1 MNHEY, CDR2 SVGAGI. The CDR3 is CASSWRGTESMGYTF. CDR3 in DNA: TGTGCCAGCAGTTGGAGGGGGACGGAATCTATGGGCTACACCTTC.

This chain uses TRBV7-9 with TRBJ1-6; D ambiguous. The germline V gene encodes CDR1 SEHNR and CDR2 FQNEAQ (reference sequence). The CDR3 is made up of 15 amino acids. V gave up 8 bases and J gave up 0 bases, with 11 bases separating them. The DNA of the CDR3 is TGTGCCAGCCGTGCGGAGAGCTCCTATAATTCACCCCTCCACTTT. It specifies CASRAESSYNSPLHF.

The V and J genes are TRBV5-1 and TRBJ2-1; TRBD2 matches 12 bases. The V and J ends lost 3 bases and 6 bases, in that order; junction bases with no gene match: 13. The length of the CDR3 is 18 residues. CDR1 and CDR2 (germline): SGHRS, YFSETQ. Here the CDR3 reads CASSSILILAGGTNEQFF. CDR3 sequence (DNA): TGCGCCAGCAGCTCTATTTTGATCCTAGCGGGAGGGACCAATGAGCAGTTCTTC.

V and J are TRBV5-4 and TRBJ1-1; no clear D. Germline CDR1 reads SGHNT; CDR2 reads YYREEE (reference sequence). The ends were cut back, 3 bases at V and 5 bases at J, with 14 bases in the middle. The CDR3 has 14 residues. The CDR3 here is CASSSIEDWTEAFF. The CDR3 DNA is TGTGCCAGCAGCTCCATTGAGGACTGGACTGAAGCTTTCTTT. The complete variable domain, with remaining parts taken from reference TRBV5-4 and TRBJ1-1, reads ETGVTQSPTHLIKTRGQQVTLRCSSQSGHNTVSWYQQALGQGPQFIFQYYREEENGRGNFPPRFSGLQFPNYSSELNVNALELDDSALYLCASSSIEDWTEAFFGQGTRLTVV.

CDR3 sequence reads: CASSAMTTPETAIYF. CDR3 sequence (DNA): TGTGCCAGCAGCGCAATGACCACCCCAGAAACCGCCATATATTTT. J is TRBJ1-3 and V is TRBV13; D uncertain. Looked up from germline, CDR1 is PRHDT and CDR2 is FYEKMQ (reference sequence). This CDR3 is 15 amino acids long. Trimming took 5 bases from V and 11 from J, leaving 22 bases between them.

The chain employs TRBV4-1 and TRBJ2-5; TRBD1 matches 7 bases. J was trimmed by 4 bases and V by 1 base; bases with no gene match: 3. The CDR3 runs to 14 residues. CDR1 is MGHRA and CDR2 is YSYEKL in the germline V gene. CDR3 residues: CASSQGDSRETQYF. The DNA for the CDR3 is TGCGCCAGCAGCCAAGGGGACAGCCGAGAGACCCAGTACTTC.

The chain is built from TRBV28 and TRBJ2-1, with D perhaps being TRBD1 or TRBD2 (6 bases each). V was trimmed by 7 bases and J by 0 bases, leaving 13 bases between them. Germline CDR1 reads MDHEN; CDR2 reads SYDVKM. This CDR3 is 15 amino acids long. The CDR3: CASTGAGSSYNEQFF. In DNA, the CDR3 is TGTGCCAGCACGGGGGCGGGGAGCTCCTACAATGAGCAGTTCTTC.

The chain links TRBV28 to TRBJ2-1, with D maybe TRBD2 (7 bases). CDR1 and CDR2 (germline): MDHEN, SYDVKM. V shed 4 bases and J shed 9 bases, with 19 bases lying between them. The CDR3 loop spans 15 amino acids. CDR3 nucleotides: TGTGCCAGCAGTTCCGCGGGGGCTAGTGGGGGTGAGCAGTTCTTC. Its protein product is CASSSAGASGGEQFF.

V usage is TRBV6-6 and J usage is TRBJ2-7; no reliable D call. The germline V and J ends were trimmed by 2 bases and 7 bases, with 9 bases remaining between them. The CDR3 extends over 12 amino acids. Germline V gene sequence: CDR1 MNHNY, CDR2 SVGAGI (reference sequence). CDR3 region: CASSYGPLEQYF. The CDR3 DNA reads as TGTGCCAGCAGTTACGGACCTTTGGAGCAGTACTTC.

CDR3 amino acids: CASSEMAGDYEQYF. The CDR3 DNA follows: TGTGCCAGCAGTGAAATGGCAGGGGACTACGAGCAGTACTTC. J is TRBJ2-7 and V is TRBV2; a possible D gene is TRBD1 (6 bases). There are 14 residues in the CDR3. CDR1 SNHLY and CDR2 FYNNEI come from the germline V gene. V was trimmed by 2 bases and J by 3 bases, leaving 11 bases between them.

The chain has TRBV28 and TRBJ2-6; 8 bases match TRBD1. V shed 8 bases and J 3 bases; nucleotides not matched to a gene: 9. The V gene's germline CDR1 is MDHEN and CDR2 SYDVKM. The CDR3 is 16 residues long. The CDR3 sequence: CASGIQGARGANVLTF. DNA for the CDR3: TGTGCCAGCGGTATTCAGGGGGCGCGTGGGGCCAACGTCCTGACTTTC.

The rearrangement uses TRBV7-2 and TRBJ1-5; D is perhaps TRBD1 (5 bases). Trimming left V 1 base short and J 0 bases short, with 7 bases between. This CDR3 comprises 15 residues. In germline, CDR1 is SGHTA, CDR2 FQGNSA. The CDR3 DNA follows: TGTGCCAGCAGCTTAGTCGGGGGTAGCAATCAGCCCCAGCATTTT. Protein product: CASSLVGGSNQPQHF.

This sequence joins TRBV5-6 and TRBJ2-5; 7 bases fit TRBD2. This CDR3 contains 16 residues. J was trimmed by 5 bases and V by 0 bases; bases with no gene match: 10. Germline V gene data show CDR1 as SGHDT and CDR2 as YYEEEE. The DNA of the CDR3 is TGTGCCAGCAGCTTGGTTGCCAGCGGGGTTGGTGAGACCCAGTACTTC. It is translated as CASSLVASGVGETQYF.

CDR3 DNA sequence: TGTGCCAGCAGCTCCGGGACAGGGGTTACCGGGGAGCTGTTTTTT. Its translation is CASSSGTGVTGELFF. V gene TRBV7-2 combines with J gene TRBJ2-2; TRBD1 matches at 10 bases. Per the germline V gene, CDR1 is SGHTA and CDR2 is FQGNSA. V lost 4 bases and J lost 5; bases outside the gene matches: 4. There are 15 residues in the CDR3. The full variable domain, in which reference TRBV7-2 and TRBJ2-2 provide the parts outside the CDR3, is GAGVSQSPSNKVTEKGKDVELRCDPISGHTALYWYRQSLGQGLEFLIYFQGNSAPDKSGLPSDRFSAERTGGSVSTLTIQRTQQEDSAVYLCASSSGTGVTGELFFGEGSRLTVL.

The rearrangement links TRBV5-1 to TRBJ1-3; no definite D call. With 3 bases removed from V and 0 bases from J, the gap between germline ends came to 10 bases. The V gene's germline CDR1 is SGHRS and CDR2 YFSETQ. The CDR3 is made up of 15 amino acids. CDR3 loop: CASSSQPNSGNTIYF. For the CDR3, the DNA is TGCGCCAGCAGCTCCCAGCCCAACTCTGGAAACACCATATATTTT.

This chain links TRBV13 with TRBJ2-7; D may be TRBD1 or TRBD2 (7 bases each). Germline CDR1 reads PRHDT; CDR2 reads FYEKMQ (reference sequence). V lost 8 bases to trimming and J lost 1 base, with 15 bases between them. The CDR3 runs to 14 residues. CDR3 sequence: CASHAGGASYEQYF. Here the CDR3 DNA reads TGTGCCAGCCACGCAGGGGGGGCATCCTACGAGCAGTACTTC.

The V call is TRBV7-3, the J call TRBJ1-2; 9 bases align to TRBD1. J gave up 5 bases and V 0 bases, and 10 bases lay outside the gene matches. The CDR3 covers 17 residues. Germline CDR1 is SGHTA and CDR2 is FQGTGA. The CDR3 region is CASSLTRDRALEYGYTF. The CDR3 DNA reads TGTGCCAGCAGCTTAACCCGGGACAGGGCTCTTGAATATGGCTACACCTTC.

The gene calls are TRBV4-1 and TRBJ1-2, with 10 bases fitting TRBD1. CDR3 length: 19 amino acids. The V gene end was trimmed by 0 bases and the J gene end by 2 bases; junction bases not matched to a gene: 12. Looked up from germline, CDR1 is MGHRA and CDR2 is YSYEKL. CDR3 coding DNA: TGCGCCAGCAGCCAAGATCTCCCGAATCCGACAGGGGGCAACTATGGCTACACCTTC. Its translation is CASSQDLPNPTGGNYGYTF.

This chain joins TRBV29-1 and TRBJ1-2; 9 bases fit TRBD1. J gave up 6 bases and V 3 bases, and 5 bases lay outside the gene matches. In germline, CDR1 is SQVTM, CDR2 ANQGSEA. CDR3 length: 13 residues. This CDR3 is CSVDGTGPNGYTF. The CDR3, as DNA: TGCAGCGTTGATGGGACAGGGCCGAATGGCTACACCTTC.

The chain is built from TRBV4-1 and TRBJ2-7; 11 bases match TRBD2. The CDR3 runs to 14 residues. V shed 6 bases, J shed 1 base, and the junction held 2 bases outside the gene matches. Germline V lookup: CDR1 MGHRA, CDR2 YSYEKL. Written as DNA, the CDR3 is TGCGCCAGCAGTTGGACTAGCGGGTCCTACGAGCAGTACTTC. Its protein product is CASSWTSGSYEQYF.

This clone came up many times. The J gene is TRBJ2-7, the V gene TRBV25-1; possibly TRBD1 or TRBD2 for D (5 bases each). The CDR3 covers 14 residues. Germline values: CDR1 MGHDK, CDR2 SYGVNS. V was trimmed by 4 bases and J by 6 bases, leaving 16 bases between them. CDR3 bases: TGTGCCAGCAGTGGAGGGGCGCGGTCGTCCGAGCAGTACTTC. Translation: CASSGGARSSEQYF.

The rearrangement joins TRBV7-3 to TRBJ2-6; tentatively, D is TRBD1 (6 bases). Between the trimmed V and J ends, which lost 5 bases and 3 bases, there was a span of 17 bases. Germline V gives CDR1 SGHTA, CDR2 FQGTGA. The CDR3 consists of 17 residues. The CDR3 reads CASSTGQQGIGANVLTF. The DNA of the CDR3 is TGTGCCAGCAGCACCGGTCAACAGGGCATTGGGGCCAACGTCCTGACTTTC.

This clone was recorded a few times. The V and J genes are TRBV5-6 and TRBJ1-5; a weak D match, TRBD1 (5 bases). Per the germline V gene, CDR1 is SGHDT and CDR2 is YYEEEE. This CDR3 comprises 15 residues. Trimming took 4 bases from V and 3 from J, leaving 14 bases between them. The CDR3 nucleotides read TGTGCCAGCAGCAAGACAGAGATCCCCAATCAGCCCCAGCATTTT. Encoded protein: CASSKTEIPNQPQHF.

The V gene is TRBV5-1, the J gene TRBJ2-1, with D unresolved. Trimming removed 0 bases at V and 6 bases at J, with 10 bases between. The CDR3 extends over 14 amino acids. CDR1 and CDR2 from the germline V gene are SGHRS and YFSETQ. CDR3 bases: TGCGCCAGCAGCTTGGTTGCTGGTTCCAATGAGCAGTTCTTC. Residues: CASSLVAGSNEQFF.

V and J are TRBV13 and TRBJ2-6; TRBD1 aligns across 8 bases. CDR1 and CDR2 (germline): PRHDT, FYEKMQ (reference sequence). CDR3 length equals 19 residues. With 4 bases clipped from V and 0 bases from J, the junction kept 11 bases outside the gene matches. CDR3 in DNA: TGTGCCAGCAGCTCAGAACAAGGACAGGGATACTCTGGGGCCAACGTCCTGACTTTC. Translating it yields CASSSEQGQGYSGANVLTF.

V is TRBV5-1 and J is TRBJ2-1; TRBD2 aligns across 10 bases. The J segment lost 8 bases and the V segment lost 2 bases, leaving 4 bases of the junction unmatched. CDR1 and CDR2 from the germline V gene are SGHRS and YFSETQ. The CDR3 contains 14 residues. The CDR3 loop reads CASSFLAGVDEQFF. As DNA, the CDR3 is TGCGCCAGCAGCTTCCTAGCGGGAGTTGATGAGCAGTTCTTC.

The genes are TRBV5-1 and TRBJ2-3; D might be TRBD2 (6 bases). Germline V gene lookup returns CDR1 SGHRS and CDR2 YFSETQ. The CDR3 has 15 amino acids. Trimming cost V 4 bases and J 0 bases, with 12 bases left between them. The CDR3 region has the DNA TGCGCCAGCAGCGCGGGGACCACTAGCACAGATACGCAGTATTTT. Protein product: CASSAGTTSTDTQYF.

The V and J genes are TRBV4-3 and TRBJ2-2; D may be TRBD1 (6 bases). The ends were cut back, 2 bases at V and 5 bases at J, with 12 bases in the middle. Looked up from germline, CDR1 is LGHNA and CDR2 is YSLEER. The CDR3 consists of 15 residues. The DNA of the CDR3 is TGCGCCAGCAGCCAATCTCCCACAGGGACCGGGGAGCTGTTTTTT. Residues: CASSQSPTGTGELFF.

The table lists this clone with a count of one. The same CDR3 arises from other DNA sequences in this sample as well. This chain connects TRBV6-5 to TRBJ1-5, with 7 bases fitting TRBD1. The CDR3 contains 15 residues. Trimming took 5 bases from V and 2 from J; bases not matched to a gene: 6. Germline-derived CDR1 and CDR2 are MNHEY and SVGAGI. The DNA for the CDR3 is TGTGCCAGCAGTCCCCAGGGGGGTGGCAATCAGCCCCAGCATTTT. It translates to CASSPQGGGNQPQHF.